Presented here are 20 T cell receptor beta chains from one specimen sequenced in a study of patients and donors after allogeneic stem cell transplantation. TCRdb processed the RT-PCR reads anew with MiXCR; each CDR3 protein has one entry. The sample has fewer than 75,000 distinct CDR3 sequences; about 14% are singletons. What was sequenced was blood, either unsorted or a sorted T cell fraction (not recorded which). The receptors were sampled from a human donor who was either an allogeneic HSCT recipient or a stem cell or donor lymphocyte infusion donor (not recorded which). It is not recorded whose cells these are; they may come from a transplant donor.

The rearrangement links TRBV27 to TRBJ2-5, with 7 bases matching TRBD2. V shed 1 base, J shed 5 bases, and the junction held 7 bases outside the gene matches. This CDR3 has 15 residues. Looked up from germline, CDR1 is MNHEY and CDR2 is SMNVEV (reference sequence). The CDR3 spells CASSLLWEGRETQYF. CDR3 coding DNA: TGTGCCAGCAGTTTATTGTGGGAGGGGCGGGAGACCCAGTACTTC.

The chain has TRBV12-3 or TRBV12-4 and TRBJ2-5; TRBD1 matches at 9 bases. The CDR3 length is 14 residues. V shed 2 bases and J 3 bases; nucleotides not matched to a gene: 1. CDR3 region: CASSLRDREETQYF. The CDR3 nucleotides read TGTGCCAGCAGTTTACGGGACAGGGAAGAGACCCAGTACTTC.

This clonotype was observed a few times. The rearrangement joins TRBV3-1 to TRBJ1-1, with D maybe TRBD1 (6 bases). Germline lookup yields CDR1 LGHDT and CDR2 YNNKEL (reference sequence). The CDR3 extends over 16 amino acids. V gave up 3 bases and J gave up 5 bases, with 19 bases separating them. The CDR3 region has the DNA TGTGCCAGCAGCCAGCCCAGGGGACCGGGGGCGACTGAAGCTTTCTTT. Its translation: CASSQPRGPGATEAFF.

Many counts were recorded for this clonotype. The junction departs from the called germline gene at one end, perhaps through a read error. V and J are TRBV7-7 and TRBJ1-1; 7 bases are a match to TRBD1. Looked up from germline, CDR1 is SSHAT and CDR2 is FNYEAQ (reference sequence). The CDR3 is 19 residues long. Here the CDR3 DNA reads TGTGCTAGCAGCTTAGTGGTTAGGGGACAGTCTTCTTCGAACACTGAAGCTTTCTTT. Protein product: CASSLVVRGQSSSNTEAFF.

This chain joins TRBV6-5 and TRBJ2-1; 13 nucleotides match TRBD2. In germline, CDR1 is MNHEY, CDR2 SVGAGI. The CDR3 consists of 16 residues. The junction had 8 bases not matched to a gene; V was cut back by 4 bases and J by 8 bases. For the CDR3, the DNA is TGTGCCAGCAGTTTACTAGCGGGAGGGCCTTCACATGAGCAGTTCTTC. Translated, it gives CASSLLAGGPSHEQFF.

This clonotype came up many times. The chain links TRBV7-9 to TRBJ1-3; D gene uncertain. V was pared by 6 bases and J by 2 bases, with 14 bases between. The germline V gene has CDR1 SEHNR and CDR2 FQNEAQ (reference sequence). This CDR3 region has 15 residues. The CDR3 DNA is TGTGCCAGCAGTACCTCCGTAGGGACTGGAAACACCATATATTTT. This encodes CASSTSVGTGNTIYF.

To note about this clonotype: A much bigger clone sits one base away, suggesting this may be a read error. V usage is TRBV12-3 or TRBV12-4 and J usage is TRBJ1-4; the match to TRBD1 covers 7 bases. This CDR3 has 15 amino acids. CDR3 coding DNA: TGTGCCAGCAGCCCAGGGGGAGCAACTAATGGAAAACTGTTTTTT. This encodes CASSPGGATNGKLFF.

This clonotype was seen only a few times. This chain uses TRBV7-3 with TRBJ2-1, with 16 bases fitting TRBD2. Trimming took 4 bases from V and 1 from J; bases not matched to a gene: 4. Germline CDR1 is SGHTA and CDR2 is FQGTGA. This CDR3 comprises 18 residues. The CDR3 sequence: CASSSGLAGGGSYNEQFF. CDR3 in DNA: TGTGCCAGCAGCTCGGGACTAGCGGGAGGGGGATCCTACAATGAGCAGTTCTTC. The full variable domain, completed using reference TRBV7-3 and TRBJ2-1, is GAGVSQTPSNKVTEKGKYVELRCDPISGHTALYWYRQSLGQGPEFLIYFQGTGAADDSGLPNDRFFAVRPEGSVSTLKIQRTERGDSAVYLCASSSGLAGGGSYNEQFFGPGTRLTVL.

V is TRBV20-1 and J is TRBJ2-3; D perhaps matches TRBD2 (6 bases). Per the germline V gene, CDR1 is DFQATT and CDR2 is SNEGSKA (reference sequence). Deletions cut 0 bases from V and 3 bases from J, with 16 bases between. This CDR3 is 16 amino acids long. The CDR3 coding sequence is TGCAGTGCTAGAGATCCCGGTTGGAGGGCTACAGATACGCAGTATTTT. Residues: CSARDPGWRATDTQYF.

The chain is built from TRBV3-1 and TRBJ2-3; D is ambiguous. The CDR3 loop spans 11 amino acids. The ends were cut back, 1 base at V and 7 bases at J, with 3 bases in the middle. Per the germline V gene, CDR1 is LGHDT and CDR2 is YNNKEL (reference sequence). In nucleotides, the CDR3 is TGTGCCAGCAGCCAAGGGCATACGCAGTATTTT. Protein product: CASSQGHTQYF.

In its sample, this clonotype was seen many times. The rearrangement joins TRBV6-1 to TRBJ1-5; no reliable D call. The CDR3 is 15 amino acids. CDR1 and CDR2 (germline): MNHNS, SASEGT. V gave up 6 bases and J gave up 0 bases, with 12 bases separating them. The CDR3 DNA follows: TGTGCCAGCAGACCATTGGCGAATAGCAATCAGCCCCAGCATTTT. Its translation: CASRPLANSNQPQHF.

The genes are TRBV10-1 and TRBJ2-7, with D maybe TRBD1 (5 bases). Germline values: CDR1 WNHNN, CDR2 SYGVQD (reference sequence). This CDR3 region has 13 residues. Trimming removed 5 bases at V and 3 bases at J, with 11 bases between. The CDR3 reads CASSLDIRYEQYF. CDR3 sequence (DNA): TGCGCCAGCAGTTTGGACATACGCTACGAGCAGTACTTC.

The chain uses TRBV25-1 and TRBJ2-7; D possibly uses TRBD1 or TRBD2 (7 bases each). The V end lost 6 bases, the J end lost 4 bases, and 22 bases lay between the germline ends. CDR3 length: 16 amino acids. CDR1 and CDR2 from the germline V gene are MGHDK and SYGVNS. CDR3 nucleotides: TGTGCCAGCAGGGCGGGAGATAACCAGGGGGTATACGAGCAGTACTTC. It codes for CASRAGDNQGVYEQYF.

In its sample, this clonotype was seen many times. The V call is TRBV5-8, the J call TRBJ2-1; 8 bases agree with TRBD2. Germline V gives CDR1 SGHTS, CDR2 YDEGEE. The V segment lost 4 bases and the J segment 7 bases; nucleotides outside the gene matches: 13. The length of the CDR3 is 16 residues. This CDR3 reads CASSATGGLSRNEQFF. In nucleotides, the CDR3 is TGTGCCAGCAGCGCAACGGGAGGGTTAAGTCGGAATGAGCAGTTCTTC.

This clonotype occurred many times. The genes are TRBV7-6 and TRBJ1-1; 10 bases map to TRBD1. This CDR3 has 16 residues. Per germline, CDR1 SGHVS and CDR2 FNYEAQ. The J segment lost 5 bases and the V segment lost 5 bases, leaving 11 bases of the junction unmatched. CDR3 sequence: CASSNSGTGDLTEAFF. The CDR3 DNA sequence: TGTGCCAGCAGCAATTCCGGGACAGGGGATTTAACTGAAGCTTTCTTT.

The table lists this clonotype with a few counts. The genes are TRBV11-3 and TRBJ1-5; D perhaps matches TRBD1 (6 bases). V lost 5 bases and J 1 base, leaving 9 bases between the germline ends. This CDR3 region has 14 residues. Germline CDR1 is SGHNT and CDR2 is YENEEA. CDR3 DNA sequence: TGTGCCAGCAGCCGTACAGGGAGCAATCAGCCCCAGCATTTT. This codes for CASSRTGSNQPQHF.

This chain links TRBV9 with TRBJ2-7; D gene unclear. This CDR3 spans 13 amino acids. Germline lookup yields CDR1 SGDLS and CDR2 YYNGEE. V lost 4 bases and J lost 6, with 14 bases in between. The CDR3 protein is CASSPPTTLEQYF. DNA for the CDR3: TGTGCCAGCAGCCCTCCGACGACCCTCGAGCAGTACTTC.

The sample holds a few counts of this clonotype. The rearrangement links TRBV2 to TRBJ1-1, with no clear D. The CDR3 length is 15 residues. V was shortened by 2 bases and J by 4 bases, with 14 bases between the two germline ends. The germline V gene has CDR1 SNHLY and CDR2 FYNNEI. CDR3 nucleotide sequence: TGTGCCAGCAGTGAAAGTCAGGACGAGGGCACTGAAGCTTTCTTT. This sequence encodes CASSESQDEGTEAFF.

The CDR3 protein is CASSLAGAGELFF. In nucleotides, the CDR3 is TGTGCCAGCAGTTTAGCAGGGGCCGGGGAGCTGTTTTTT. V and J are TRBV27 and TRBJ2-2; possible D gene TRBD1, 6 bases. Trimming cost V 2 bases and J 6 bases, with 7 bases left between them. CDR1 is MNHEY and CDR2 is SMNVEV in the germline V gene (reference sequence). This CDR3 region has 13 residues.

In its sample, this clonotype was seen many times. This sequence joins TRBV20-1 and TRBJ1-5, with D possibly TRBD1 on 6 matching bases. V was cut by 5 bases and J by 5 bases, with 22 bases left in between. The CDR3 extends over 16 amino acids. CDR1 is DFQATT and CDR2 is SNEGSKA in the germline V gene (reference sequence). For the CDR3, the DNA is TGCAGTGCTGCCTGGGGGGGGCCCATTCCACATCAGCCCCAGCATTTT. This encodes CSAAWGGPIPHQPQHF.